These 9 T cell receptor beta chains originate from one sample sequenced in a study of T-cell reconstitution after alpha-beta-depleted transplantation in children. Preparation of the TCRbeta library was carried out with unique molecular identifiers. MiXCR, run by TCRdb on the PCR reads, gives a single entry per CDR3 protein. The sample has roughly 100,000 distinct CDR3 sequences, roughly 8.4% seen once. The sample consisted of PBMCs from the stem cell graft donor, taken from the stem cell graft. The source of these receptors is a human donor who donated a stem cell graft to a child with congenital amegakaryocytic thrombocytopenia.

This clonotype was recorded at least ten times. The V call is TRBV5-1, the J call TRBJ2-2, with 10 bases identical to TRBD1. V shed 2 bases, J shed 5 bases, and the junction held 9 bases outside the gene matches. CDR1 and CDR2 from the germline V gene are SGHRS and YFSETQ. CDR3 length: 17 amino acids. This CDR3 is CASSFAGTGAWTGELFF. The DNA of the CDR3 is TGCGCCAGCAGCTTCGCCGGGACAGGGGCTTGGACCGGGGAGCTGTTTTTT.

This clonotype has ten or more counts. V is TRBV10-2 and J is TRBJ2-2, with D possibly TRBD2 on 5 matching bases. Germline V CDR1 and CDR2: WSHSY, SAAADI. The CDR3 totals 13 residues. V lost 6 bases, J lost 3 bases, and 8 bases lay in between. CDR3 DNA sequence: TGCGCCAGCAGAACCGGGGACACCGGGGAGCTGTTTTTT. Translated: CASRTGDTGELFF.

This clonotype was counted many times. The CDR3 is CASSVGPVSNQPQHF. The DNA for the CDR3 is TGTGCCAGCAGCGTAGGGCCGGTTAGCAATCAGCCCCAGCATTTT. The chain employs TRBV9 and TRBJ1-5; D unclear. CDR3 length equals 15 residues. Germline V gives CDR1 SGDLS, CDR2 YYNGEE. Trimming took off 0 bases at V and 0 bases at J, with 7 bases between the two ends.

This clonotype was seen many times. J is TRBJ2-7 and V is TRBV20-1; the D gene is possibly TRBD2 (7 bases). V dropped 2 bases and J dropped 0 bases, with 20 bases sitting between them. This CDR3 comprises 17 residues. Germline V gene data show CDR1 as DFQATT and CDR2 as SNEGSKA (reference sequence). The CDR3 DNA is TGCAGTGCTAGAACCCCCGGGGGGCCCCATAGCTCCTACGAGCAGTACTTC. Its protein product is CSARTPGGPHSSYEQYF.

The rearrangement uses TRBV14 and TRBJ2-1, with TRBD2 identical over 12 bases. The CDR3 has 18 residues. J gave up 9 bases and V 2 bases, and 14 bases lay outside the gene matches. CDR1 and CDR2 (germline): SGHDN, FVKESK. CDR3: CASSQRGSPSGGAVEQFF. CDR3 in DNA: TGTGCCAGCAGCCAAAGAGGATCCCCTAGCGGGGGGGCCGTTGAGCAGTTCTTC.

This clonotype was detected many times. The genes are TRBV5-5 and TRBJ2-5, with D maybe TRBD1 (6 bases). The CDR3 is 14 amino acids. With 2 bases removed from V and 5 bases from J, the gap between germline ends came to 13 bases. Germline CDR1 SGHKS, CDR2 YYEKEE (reference sequence). This CDR3 is CASSLPGHSETQYF. CDR3 DNA: TGTGCCAGCAGCTTACCGGGACATTCGGAGACCCAGTACTTC.

The chain combines TRBV6-1 with TRBJ2-6, with 8 bases fitting TRBD1. Trimming took 6 bases from V and 3 from J; bases not matched to a gene: 7. Per the germline V gene, CDR1 is MNHNS and CDR2 is SASEGT. The CDR3 is 16 residues long. CDR3 in DNA: TGTGCCAGCAGAGGTCAGGGGGCTAATGGGGCCAACGTCCTGACTTTC. As protein: CASRGQGANGANVLTF.

This clonotype was counted ten times or more. V and J are TRBV14 and TRBJ2-5, with 11 bases identical to TRBD2. V shed 6 bases, J shed 4 bases, and the junction held 4 bases outside the gene matches. The length of the CDR3 is 14 residues. Per the germline V gene, CDR1 is SGHDN and CDR2 is FVKESK. The CDR3 sequence: CASSPGLAGETQYF. The DNA of the CDR3 is TGTGCCAGCAGTCCAGGACTAGCGGGAGAGACCCAGTACTTC. Together with reference TRBV14 and TRBJ2-5, the CDR3 gives the full variable domain: EAGVTQFPSHSVIEKGQTVTLRCDPISGHDNLYWYRRVMGKEIKFLLHFVKESKQDESGMPNNRFLAERTGGTYSTLKVQPAELEDSGVYFCASSPGLAGETQYFGPGTRLLVL.

The table lists this clonotype with many counts. The chain couples TRBV7-2 to TRBJ2-1; D not resolved. This CDR3 contains 13 residues. V gave up 5 bases and J gave up 7 bases, with 12 bases separating them. Per germline, CDR1 SGHTA and CDR2 FQGNSA. The CDR3 bases are TGTGCCAGCAGCACCTACCTAGAGAATGAGCAGTTCTTC. It translates to CASSTYLENEQFF.